This T cell receptor beta chain was identified during a study of blood T cell repertoires in COVID-19. Trimming took 4 bases from V and 4 from J; bases not matched to a gene: 5. The CDR3 is made up of 14 amino acids. Germline CDR1 is SGHNT and CDR2 is YYREEE (reference sequence). Using immunoSEQ multiplex PCR, the repertoire was profiled, and TCRdb retains in-frame clones only, with some absent. The data hold some 210,000 clones, with about 76% observed a single time. Sequenced material: PBMCs or T cells enriched from blood (not recorded which). This sequence originates from a woman between 45 and 65 years old with acute COVID-19. The rearrangement joins TRBV5-4 to TRBJ2-1; 7 bases map to TRBD1. CDR3 in DNA: TGTGCCAGCAGCCGCCGGGACAGTTACAATGAGCAGTTCTTC. Translation gives CASSRRDSYNEQFF.